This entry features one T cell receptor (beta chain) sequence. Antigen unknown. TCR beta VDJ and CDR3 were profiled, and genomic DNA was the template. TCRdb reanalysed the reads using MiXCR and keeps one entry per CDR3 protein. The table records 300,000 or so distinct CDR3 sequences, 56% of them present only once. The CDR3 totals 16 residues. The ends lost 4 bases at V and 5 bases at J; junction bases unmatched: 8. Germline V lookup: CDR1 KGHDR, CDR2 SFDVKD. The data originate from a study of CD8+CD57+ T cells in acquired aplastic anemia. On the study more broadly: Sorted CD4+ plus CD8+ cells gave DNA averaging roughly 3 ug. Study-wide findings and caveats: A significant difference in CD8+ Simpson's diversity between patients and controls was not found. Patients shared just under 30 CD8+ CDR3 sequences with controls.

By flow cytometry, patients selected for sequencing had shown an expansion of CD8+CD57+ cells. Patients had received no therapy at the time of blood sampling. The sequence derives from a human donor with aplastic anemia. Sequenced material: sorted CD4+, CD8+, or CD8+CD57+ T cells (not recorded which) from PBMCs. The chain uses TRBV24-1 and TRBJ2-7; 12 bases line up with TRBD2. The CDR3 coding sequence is TGTGCCACCAGTGACTCCCCGACTAGCGGGAGAGACGAGCAGTACTTC. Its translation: CATSDSPTSGRDEQYF.